Following are 9 T cell receptor beta chains from one sample sequenced in a study of cytomegalovirus exposure and HLA in healthy donors. PCR primers comprised 60 Vbeta and 13 Jbeta primers. The table came from immunoSEQ multiplex PCR; TCRdb's copy has only in-frame clones and leaves some out. The sample lists approximately 85,000 clones, over 70% occurring once. Sequencing was performed on PBMCs. These receptors were taken from a man aged 50-59 years in good health and CMV-seropositive.

The chain is built from TRBV25-1 and TRBJ2-7; 14 nucleotides align to TRBD2. Germline loops: CDR1 MGHDK, CDR2 SYGVNS. The V segment lost 1 base and the J segment 4 bases; nucleotides outside the gene matches: 3. The length of the CDR3 is 16 residues. CDR3 DNA: TGTGCCAGCAGTGAATCCAGGACTAGCGGGAGGTACGAGCAGTACTTC. It is translated as CASSESRTSGRYEQYF.

This chain connects TRBV6-5 to TRBJ1-4; the D gene is possibly TRBD1 (6 bases). The CDR3 extends over 16 amino acids. Germline V lookup: CDR1 MNHEY, CDR2 SVGAGI. The V end was cut by 1 base, the J end by 3 bases, with 12 bases between. CDR3 coding DNA: TGTGCCAGCAGTTACTTGAGGGGGTCAGCTAATGAAAAACTGTTTTTT. Protein sequence: CASSYLRGSANEKLFF.

This clone showed up just once. The chain combines TRBV14 with TRBJ2-7; D is unclear. The CDR3 is 13 amino acids. Trimming left V 1 base short and J 1 base short, with 5 bases between. CDR1 and CDR2 from the germline V gene are SGHDN and FVKESK. The CDR3 loop is CASSQGRSYEQYF. The CDR3 DNA is TGTGCCAGCAGCCAAGGCAGATCCTACGAGCAGTACTTC.

The CDR3 DNA reads as TGTGCCACCGGAAGACAGGGGTTGATGAGCTATGGCTACACCTTC. It encodes CATGRQGLMSYGYTF. The rearrangement links TRBV6-5 to TRBJ1-2; 8 bases are a match to TRBD1. There are 15 residues in the CDR3. J gave up 4 bases and V 10 bases, and 14 bases lay outside the gene matches. CDR1 MNHEY and CDR2 SVGAGI come from the germline V gene.

In this sample, this clone turned up a few times. The chain couples TRBV5-4 to TRBJ2-3, with 8 bases that match TRBD1. Germline V gene sequence: CDR1 SGHNT, CDR2 YYREEE (reference sequence). The V segment lost 5 bases and the J segment 1 base; nucleotides outside the gene matches: 9. This CDR3 region has 16 residues. The CDR3 protein is CASSSAGGRGTDTQYF. CDR3 nucleotides: TGTGCCAGCAGTTCTGCAGGGGGCCGCGGCACAGATACGCAGTATTTT.

This chain uses TRBV6-5 with TRBJ1-5; D gene unclear. V gave up 2 bases and J gave up 7 bases, with 9 bases separating them. Germline V gene sequence: CDR1 MNHEY, CDR2 SVGAGI. The CDR3 contains 13 residues. The CDR3 DNA follows: TGTGCCAGCAGTTACAACGAGAGGCAGCCCCAGCATTTT. This sequence encodes CASSYNERQPQHF.

In its sample, this clone was seen once. The chain combines TRBV4-1 with TRBJ2-1; 8 bases map to TRBD2. The CDR3 totals 15 residues. The junction had 8 bases not matched to a gene; V was cut back by 4 bases and J by 6 bases. CDR1 and CDR2 (germline): MGHRA, YSYEKL. The CDR3 sequence: CASSRLAPIRNEQFF. DNA of the CDR3: TGCGCCAGCAGCCGACTAGCGCCCATTCGCAATGAGCAGTTCTTC.

This chain connects TRBV5-1 to TRBJ2-5; 7 bases are a match to TRBD2. The V and J ends lost 0 bases and 4 bases, in that order; junction bases with no gene match: 15. The CDR3 sequence is 18 residues long. Germline CDR1 reads SGHRS; CDR2 reads YFSETQ. The CDR3 nucleotides are TGCGCCAGCAGCTTGGGATTAGCGGGTTCTCTTTTGGCAGAGACCCAGTACTTC. Translated, it gives CASSLGLAGSLLAETQYF. Variable domain in full (rest from reference TRBV5-1 and TRBJ2-5): KAGVTQTPRYLIKTRGQQVTLSCSPISGHRSVSWYQQTPGQGLQFLFEYFSETQRNKGNFPGRFSGRQFSNSRSEMNVSTLELGDSALYLCASSLGLAGSLLAETQYFGPGTRLLVL.

The genes are TRBV4-2 and TRBJ2-5, with 8 bases aligning to TRBD1. Per the germline V gene, CDR1 is LGHNA and CDR2 is YNFKEQ. After removal of 4 bases from V and 5 bases from J, the junction contained 6 bases not matched to a gene. This CDR3 has 14 residues. The CDR3 DNA follows: TGTGCCAGCAGCCCGCCGGGACAGGCGGAGACCCAGTACTTC. Translation gives CASSPPGQAETQYF.